This T cell receptor (beta chain) was observed in a study of cytotoxic CD8 clonotypes in ibrutinib-treated CLL. Study-level information: Patient counts were about a dozen relapsed/refractory, more than 14 treatment-naive and roughly 18 IGHV unmutated. After a median of 68 months, roughly 14 patients stayed remitted and approximately 12 progressed; responses had been partial in approximately 24 and complete in 2. Study results and limitations: Public clonotypes, rarely seen, contracted or held steady on treatment. Clonality showed a rise at ibrutinib response that reversed toward baseline at progression.

Libraries were prepared by immunoSEQ multiplex PCR; TCRdb keeps only in-frame clonotypes and omits some of them. This sample has 300,000 to 350,000 clones, with 70% to 80% found just once. The CDR3 length is 14 residues. Germline CDR1 is SGHAT and CDR2 is FQNNGV. V was trimmed by 7 bases and J by 0 bases, leaving 12 bases between them. About this clone itself: Its antigen is as yet unknown.

Sequencing was performed on PBMCs, taken before ibrutinib treatment. The TCR comes from a human donor with chronic lymphocytic leukemia. This chain joins TRBV11-2 and TRBJ1-2, with D uncertain. The CDR3, as DNA: TGTGCCAGCACCTTGGGCACAGCTAACTATGGCTACACCTTC. Translation gives CASTLGTANYGYTF.